What follows describes a single TCR beta chain. With 3 bases removed from V and 3 bases from J, the gap between germline ends came to 15 bases. Germline V gene lookup returns CDR1 LNHDA and CDR2 SQIVND (reference sequence). The CDR3 is 15 amino acids. These data originate in a study of blood T cell repertoires in COVID-19. For the study at large: Nucleic acid was either cDNA or gDNA, and it came from T cells, B-cell-depleted T cells, or PBMCs.

Source study methods: Reference gene primer amplification gave estimated nucleated cell counts. Profiling relied on immunoSEQ multiplex PCR, and the TCRdb table lists in-frame clones only, not all of them. D and trimming come from the DNA, and the V and J calls and clone size come from that table. The sample holds 200,000 to 300,000 clones, 65% to 90% seen once. Sequencing was performed on peripheral blood. V is TRBV19 and J is TRBJ2-7; weak D call: TRBD2 (5 bases). The TCR sequence derives from a man in his forties who had recovered from COVID-19. The CDR3 spells CASSIFGAGSYEQYF. The CDR3 nucleotides are TGTGCCAGTAGTATTTTCGGAGCTGGGAGCTACGAGCAGTACTTC.